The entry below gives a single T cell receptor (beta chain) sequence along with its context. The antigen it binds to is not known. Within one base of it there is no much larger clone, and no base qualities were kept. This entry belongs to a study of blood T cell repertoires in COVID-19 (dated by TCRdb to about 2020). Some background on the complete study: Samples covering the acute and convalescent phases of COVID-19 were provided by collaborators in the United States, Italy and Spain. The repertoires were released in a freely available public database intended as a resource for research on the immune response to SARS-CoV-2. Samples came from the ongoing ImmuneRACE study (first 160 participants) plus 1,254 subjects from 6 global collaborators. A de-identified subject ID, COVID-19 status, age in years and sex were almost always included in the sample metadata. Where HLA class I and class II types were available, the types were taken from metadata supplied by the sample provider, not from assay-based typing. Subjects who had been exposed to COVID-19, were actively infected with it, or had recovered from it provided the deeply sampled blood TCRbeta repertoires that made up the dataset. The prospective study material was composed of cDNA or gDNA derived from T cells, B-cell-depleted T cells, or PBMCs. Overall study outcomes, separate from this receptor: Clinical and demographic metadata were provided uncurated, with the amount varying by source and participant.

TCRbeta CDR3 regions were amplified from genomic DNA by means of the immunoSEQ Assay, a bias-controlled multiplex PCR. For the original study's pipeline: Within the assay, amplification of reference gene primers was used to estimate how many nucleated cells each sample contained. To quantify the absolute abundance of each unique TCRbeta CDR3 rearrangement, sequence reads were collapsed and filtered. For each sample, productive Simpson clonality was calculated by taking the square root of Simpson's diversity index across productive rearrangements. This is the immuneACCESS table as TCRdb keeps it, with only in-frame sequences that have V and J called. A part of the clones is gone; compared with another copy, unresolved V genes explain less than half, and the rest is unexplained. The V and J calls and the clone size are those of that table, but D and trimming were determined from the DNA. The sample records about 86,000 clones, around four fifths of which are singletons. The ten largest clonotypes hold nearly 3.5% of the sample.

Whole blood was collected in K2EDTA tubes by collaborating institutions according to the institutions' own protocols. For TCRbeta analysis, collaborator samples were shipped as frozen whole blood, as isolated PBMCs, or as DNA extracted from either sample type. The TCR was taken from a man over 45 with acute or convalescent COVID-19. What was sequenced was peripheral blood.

The sequenced DNA: TGTGCCAGCAGTTACTCGCCGGAGACCCAAGAGACCCAGTACTTC. This gives the protein CASSYSPETQETQYF. This chain is built from TRBV6-5 and TRBJ2-5; the D gene assignment is ambiguous. V loses 0 bases, J loses 1 base, and the germline ends lie 9 bases apart. The CDR1 and CDR2 encoded by the germline V gene are MNHEY and SVGAGI. The CDR3 has 15 amino acids, counting the end cysteine and phenylalanine. The kept DNA is CDR3 alone, 45 bases in frame from the first base.